This T cell receptor beta chain stems from a study of T cells in Graves' hyperthyroidism and ophthalmopathy. The V and J ends lost 7 bases and 0 bases respectively, with 10 bases between them. Germline V gives CDR1 MDHEN, CDR2 SYDVKM. The CDR3 runs to 14 residues. RNA transcripts gave rise to amplified TCR beta CDR3 regions. HTBI primers were the set used in a first-round RT-PCR of the TCR CDR3. Each CDR3 protein is one row after TCRdb ran MiXCR on the multiplex PCR reads. The sample carries fewer than 400,000 distinct CDR3 sequences, over 11% recorded once. This clonotype has at least ten counts. The sequenced sample consisted of blood. The origin of this receptor is a man aged 50-59 years with Graves' ophthalmopathy. The rearrangement uses TRBV28 and TRBJ1-5, with D uncertain. The CDR3, as DNA: TGTGCCAGCAAAAGTGGGAATAGCAATCAGCCCCAGCATTTT. It specifies CASKSGNSNQPQHF. Full variable domain (outside the CDR3, taken from reference TRBV28 and TRBJ1-5): DVKVTQSSRYLVKRTGEKVFLECVQDMDHENMFWYRQDPGLGLRLIYFSYDVKMKEKGDIPEGYSVSREKKERFSLILESASTNQTSMYLCASKSGNSNQPQHFGDGTRLSIL.